Listed below are T cell receptor beta chains from one sample, sequenced in a study of T-cell reconstitution after alpha-beta-depleted transplantation in children. TCRdb redid the calling of the PCR reads with MiXCR, one entry per CDR3 protein. The sample has over 400,000 distinct CDR3 sequences; roughly 43% are singletons. The source material was PBMCs, sampled before TCRalphabeta/CD19-depleted stem cell transplant. The receptors originated from a girl aged 2-10 years with aplastic anemia, due to receive a stem cell transplant. CDR3s include the opening cysteine and the closing phenylalanine or tryptophan. Fields, in order: V gene, clone size, J gene, D gene, CDR3 protein, CDR3 DNA. The D gene is left open where the match is weak. Where a row states a size, it is once, few, many or the class of an expanded clone; other rows omit it.

>TRBV20-1|.|TRBJ2-5|.
CSAREGAQETQYF
TGCAGTGCTAGGGAGGGTGCCCAAGAGACCCAGTACTTC
>TRBV15|.|TRBJ2-3|TRBD2
CATSRGLAETDTQYF
TGTGCCACCAGCAGAGGACTAGCGGAGACAGATACGCAGTATTTT
>TRBV7-9|.|TRBJ2-4|.
CASSLGTLNIQYF
TGTGCCAGCAGCTTGGGGACTTTAAACATTCAGTACTTC
>TRBV27|many|TRBJ2-1|.
CASGRPAREQFF
TGTGCCAGCGGGCGCCCAGCACGTGAGCAGTTCTTC
>TRBV20-1|once|TRBJ2-1|TRBD2
CSARRAGETEQFF
TGCAGTGCTAGACGGGCGGGGGAGACTGAGCAGTTCTTC
>TRBV20-1|.|TRBJ2-5|.
CSASQRGGRPVAQYF
TGCAGTGCTAGTCAGCGTGGCGGAAGGCCAGTCGCCCAGTACTTC
>TRBV5-1|.|TRBJ2-7|.
CASSHRVDYEQYF
TGCGCCAGCAGCCACAGGGTAGACTACGAGCAGTACTTC
>TRBV10-3|.|TRBJ1-2|.
CAISLDASKYGYTF
TGTGCCATCAGTCTGGACGCTTCTAAATATGGCTACACCTTC
>TRBV6-2/TRBV6-3|.|TRBJ1-1|.
CASSYAGTRPTEAFF
TGTGCCAGCAGTTACGCCGGGACTCGGCCCACTGAAGCTTTCTTT
>TRBV7-6|few|TRBJ2-3|TRBD2
CASSVGLAASTDTQYF
TGTGCCAGCAGCGTGGGACTAGCGGCCAGCACAGATACGCAGTATTTT
>TRBV12-3/TRBV12-4|many|TRBJ2-1|TRBD2
CASSLEEIVAGEVSYNEQFF
TGTGCCAGCAGTTTGGAGGAAATCGTAGCGGGAGAAGTCTCCTACAATGAGCAGTTCTTC
>TRBV14|many|TRBJ2-3|.
CASRDSSTDTQYF
TGTGCCAGCAGGGACAGTAGCACAGATACGCAGTATTTT
>TRBV5-1|many|TRBJ1-4|.
CASRENANEKLFF
TGCGCCAGCAGGGAGAATGCTAATGAAAAACTGTTTTTT
>TRBV20-1|few|TRBJ2-7|.
CSASTAYEQYF
TGCAGTGCTAGTACAGCCTACGAGCAGTACTTC
>TRBV3-1|few|TRBJ2-4|.
CASSQNSRAVGVPAKNIQYF
TGTGCCAGCAGCCAAAATTCGAGGGCCGTTGGGGTGCCAGCCAAAAACATTCAGTACTTC
>TRBV20-1|.|TRBJ2-1|.
CSAINRPELVVEQFF
TGCAGTGCCATTAATAGGCCGGAACTAGTTGTGGAGCAGTTCTTC
>TRBV6-5|many|TRBJ1-2|TRBD1
CASSYGTVGDFYTF
TGTGCCAGCAGTTACGGGACAGTCGGAGACTTCTACACCTTC
>TRBV18|few|TRBJ2-3|.
CASSPQSGDAQYF
TGTGCCAGCTCACCACAAAGTGGGGATGCGCAGTATTTT
>TRBV6-2/TRBV6-3|.|TRBJ2-3|.
CASCRGDTQYF
TGTGCCAGCTGTCGGGGTGATACGCAGTATTTT
>TRBV6-1|few|TRBJ2-5|.
CASSGTVLETQYF
TGTGCCAGCAGTGGCACGGTGTTGGAGACCCAGTACTTC
>TRBV5-1|.|TRBJ2-2|TRBD2
CASSSTSGGGELFF
TGCGCCAGCAGCTCGACTAGCGGCGGCGGGGAGCTGTTTTTT
>TRBV28|.|TRBJ2-5|.
CASSLNILKGYSPTEVKKTQYF
TGTGCCAGCAGTTTAAATATCCTAAAGGGGTATTCGCCAACGGAGGTGAAGAAGACCCAGTACTTC
>TRBV5-1|.|TRBJ2-2|TRBD1
CASSWNGQGNTGELFF
TGCGCCAGCAGCTGGAACGGACAGGGGAACACCGGGGAGCTGTTTTTT
>TRBV19|.|TRBJ2-7|.
CASSMVNSYEQYF
TGTGCCAGTAGTATGGTTAACTCCTACGAGCAGTACTTC
>TRBV20-1|.|TRBJ1-5|.
CSASQGMGNQPQHF
TGCAGTGCCAGTCAGGGTATGGGCAATCAGCCCCAGCATTTT
>TRBV2|.|TRBJ1-4|.
CASSEAQGNNEKLFF
TGTGCCAGCAGTGAAGCGCAAGGGAACAATGAAAAACTGTTTTTT
>TRBV28|.|TRBJ2-7|.
CASRDSQGYDEQYF
TGTGCCAGCAGGGACTCTCAGGGGTACGACGAGCAGTACTTC
>TRBV20-1|many|TRBJ2-1|.
CSASRGDDEQFF
TGCAGTGCTAGTCGCGGGGACGATGAGCAGTTCTTC
>TRBV20-1|.|TRBJ2-1|TRBD1
CSTYRGNEQFF
TGCAGTACCTACAGGGGAAATGAGCAGTTCTTC